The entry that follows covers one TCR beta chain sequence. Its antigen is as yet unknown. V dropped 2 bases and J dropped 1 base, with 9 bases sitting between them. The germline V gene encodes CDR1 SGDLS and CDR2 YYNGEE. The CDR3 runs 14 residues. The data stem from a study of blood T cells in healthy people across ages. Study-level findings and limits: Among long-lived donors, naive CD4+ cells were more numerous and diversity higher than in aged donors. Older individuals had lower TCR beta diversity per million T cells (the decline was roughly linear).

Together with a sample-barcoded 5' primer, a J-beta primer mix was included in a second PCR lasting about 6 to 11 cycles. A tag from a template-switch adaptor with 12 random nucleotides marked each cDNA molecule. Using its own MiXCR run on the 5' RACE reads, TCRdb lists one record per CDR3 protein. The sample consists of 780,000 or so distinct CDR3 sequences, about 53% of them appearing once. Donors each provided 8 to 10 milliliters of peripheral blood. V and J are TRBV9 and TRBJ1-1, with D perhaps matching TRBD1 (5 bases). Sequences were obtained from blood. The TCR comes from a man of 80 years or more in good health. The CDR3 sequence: CASSVGGWNTEAFF. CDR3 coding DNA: TGTGCCAGCAGCGTGGGGGGGTGGAACACTGAAGCTTTCTTT.